A selection of T cell receptor beta chains follows, all from one sample in a study of control samples from healthy donors and cancer patients. Only in-frame clones appear in the TCRdb table, and some are missing; sequencing was by immunoSEQ multiplex PCR. Of more than 140,000 clones listed, under 95% are singletons. Sequences were obtained from blood. The receptors derive from a man younger than 30 in good health. CDR3s include the opening cysteine and the closing phenylalanine or tryptophan. D genes are given only for firm matches. The size entry is marked missing in some rows and otherwise reads once, few, many or a size class.

D: NA
size: NA
V: TRBV19
J: TRBJ2-2
CDR3: CASSQLLTGPLTGELFF
DNA: TGTGCCAGTAGTCAACTCCTGACAGGACCCCTCACCGGGGAGCTGTTTTTT

D: NA
size: few
V: TRBV9
J: TRBJ2-3
CDR3: CASSVGTVSTDTQYF
DNA: TGTGCCAGCAGCGTAGGGACCGTAAGCACAGATACGCAGTATTTT

D: NA
size: NA
V: TRBV3-1/TRBV3-2
J: TRBJ1-2
CDR3: CASSQGTAYGYTF
DNA: TGTGCCAGCAGCCAAGGGACAGCCTATGGCTACACCTTC

D: NA
size: once
V: TRBV28
J: TRBJ1-2
CDR3: CASRLEISYGYTF
DNA: TGTGCCAGCAGGTTGGAGATTTCCTATGGCTACACCTTC

D: TRBD1
size: NA
V: TRBV19
J: TRBJ1-4
CDR3: CASRRQGPNEKLFF
DNA: TGTGCCAGTAGGAGACAGGGACCTAATGAAAAACTGTTTTTT

D: NA
size: NA
V: TRBV18
J: TRBJ1-5
CDR3: CASSEDGNQPQHF
DNA: TGTGCCAGCTCAGAGGACGGGAATCAGCCCCAGCATTTT

D: NA
size: once
V: TRBV9
J: TRBJ2-7
CDR3: CASSPTGVSYEQYF
DNA: TGTGCCAGCAGCCCTACTGGGGTCTCCTACGAGCAGTACTTC

D: NA
size: NA
V: TRBV5-4
J: TRBJ2-1
CDR3: CASSSGAGTLEQFF
DNA: TGTGCCAGCAGCTCCGGTGCTGGGACACTAGAGCAGTTCTTC

D: TRBD1
size: NA
V: TRBV29-1
J: TRBJ1-2
CDR3: CSVGTANYGYTF
DNA: TGCAGCGTCGGGACAGCTAACTATGGCTACACCTTC

D: TRBD2
size: NA
V: TRBV6-6
J: TRBJ2-5
CDR3: CASSHIVRGGETQYF
DNA: TGTGCCAGCAGTCATATAGTGCGGGGAGGGGAGACCCAGTACTTC

D: TRBD1
size: once
V: TRBV19
J: TRBJ2-6
CDR3: CASRDRGRGGANVLTF
DNA: TGTGCCAGTAGGGACAGGGGGCGCGGAGGGGCCAACGTCCTGACTTTC

D: NA
size: NA
V: TRBV2
J: TRBJ1-2
CDR3: CASSDPGYTF
DNA: TGTGCCAGCAGTGATCCTGGCTACACCTTC

D: TRBD1
size: NA
V: TRBV5-6
J: TRBJ2-3
CDR3: CASSLEGATDTQYF
DNA: TGTGCCAGCAGCTTGGAGGGGGCAACAGATACGCAGTATTTT

D: NA
size: NA
V: TRBV9
J: TRBJ2-3
CDR3: CASSVGRRGDTQYF
DNA: TGTGCCAGCAGCGTGGGCAGGAGAGGGGATACGCAGTATTTT

D: NA
size: once
V: TRBV12-3/TRBV12-4
J: TRBJ2-7
CDR3: CASSSSRGDEQYF
DNA: TGTGCCAGCAGTTCATCCCGTGGGGACGAGCAGTACTTC

D: NA
size: NA
V: TRBV24-1
J: TRBJ2-2
CDR3: CATSDPIAGELFF
DNA: TGTGCCACCAGTGACCCAATAGCCGGGGAGCTGTTTTTT

D: TRBD1
size: NA
V: TRBV18
J: TRBJ1-2
CDR3: CASSPQGAINYGYTF
DNA: TGTGCCAGCTCACCACAGGGGGCGATTAACTATGGCTACACCTTC

D: NA
size: NA
V: TRBV6-5
J: TRBJ1-1
CDR3: CASGNSLNTEAFF
DNA: TGTGCCAGTGGAAACAGTTTGAACACTGAAGCTTTCTTT

D: TRBD1
size: NA
V: TRBV3-1/TRBV3-2
J: TRBJ2-6
CDR3: CASSHLQGLGSGANVLTF
DNA: TGTGCCAGCAGCCATTTACAGGGGTTAGGCTCTGGGGCCAACGTCCTGACTTTC

D: TRBD2
size: once
V: TRBV7-2
J: TRBJ2-7
CDR3: CASSPWVAGGTPYEQYF
DNA: TGTGCCAGCAGCCCATGGGTAGCGGGGGGGACGCCCTACGAGCAGTACTTC

D: TRBD1
size: NA
V: TRBV3-1/TRBV3-2
J: TRBJ1-6
CDR3: CASSPQTGTNSPLHF
DNA: TGTGCCAGCAGCCCACAGACAGGGACTAATTCACCCCTCCACTTT

D: NA
size: NA
V: TRBV27
J: TRBJ1-3
CDR3: CASRLLSGNTIYF
DNA: TGTGCCAGCAGGCTTCTCTCTGGAAACACCATATATTTT

D: TRBD1
size: once
V: TRBV2
J: TRBJ1-5
CDR3: CASSEQGTDLQGEPQHF
DNA: TGTGCCAGCAGTGAGCAGGGGACAGACTTGCAGGGGGAGCCCCAGCATTTT

D: NA
size: NA
V: TRBV12-3/TRBV12-4
J: TRBJ2-5
CDR3: CASSLGSKETQYF
DNA: TGTGCCAGCAGCCTGGGGAGCAAAGAGACCCAGTACTTC

D: NA
size: NA
V: TRBV6-1
J: TRBJ2-7
CDR3: CASSEVTEGEQYF
DNA: TGTGCCAGCAGTGAAGTTACGGAAGGCGAGCAGTACTTC

D: NA
size: once
V: TRBV4-2
J: TRBJ1-5
CDR3: CASSQDVGDQPQHF
DNA: TGTGCCAGCAGCCAAGATGTGGGGGATCAGCCCCAGCATTTT

D: NA
size: NA
V: TRBV27
J: TRBJ2-3
CDR3: CASSSAGTLRTDTQYF
DNA: TGTGCCAGCAGTTCTGCCGGGACTCTACGGACGGATACGCAGTATTTT

D: TRBD2
size: NA
V: TRBV9
J: TRBJ2-3
CDR3: CASSPAGLAPDTQYF
DNA: TGTGCCAGCAGCCCCGCGGGACTAGCGCCAGATACGCAGTATTTT

D: NA
size: NA
V: TRBV7-9
J: TRBJ2-7
CDR3: CASSFQGTGHYEQYF
DNA: TGTGCCAGCAGCTTCCAGGGTACTGGCCACTACGAGCAGTACTTC

D: NA
size: NA
V: TRBV19
J: TRBJ1-4
CDR3: CASSSTRGEKLFF
DNA: TGTGCCAGTAGTAGCACGAGAGGTGAAAAACTGTTTTTT

D: NA
size: few
V: TRBV30
J: TRBJ1-4
CDR3: CAWSVGGRGSTNEKLFF
DNA: TGTGCCTGGAGTGTAGGTGGCAGGGGATCAACTAATGAAAAACTGTTTTTT

D: NA
size: NA
V: TRBV24-1
J: TRBJ2-1
CDR3: CATSDLRDKKNEQFF
DNA: TGTGCCACCAGTGATTTAAGGGACAAAAAAAATGAGCAGTTCTTC

D: TRBD2
size: few
V: TRBV28
J: TRBJ2-3
CDR3: CASSSPRGGETDTQYF
DNA: TGTGCCAGCAGTTCCCCTCGGGGGGGCGAAACAGATACGCAGTATTTT

D: TRBD1
size: once
V: TRBV7-2
J: TRBJ1-2
CDR3: CASSKQGAPNYGYTF
DNA: TGTGCCAGCAGCAAACAGGGGGCGCCTAACTATGGCTACACCTTC

D: NA
size: NA
V: TRBV6-6
J: TRBJ1-1
CDR3: CASTVNTEAFF
DNA: TGTGCCAGCACGGTGAACACTGAAGCTTTCTTT

D: NA
size: NA
V: TRBV7-9
J: TRBJ2-1
CDR3: CASSLGPTVSSYNEQFF
DNA: TGTGCCAGCAGCTTAGGTCCGACAGTGAGCTCCTACAATGAGCAGTTCTTC

D: TRBD2
size: NA
V: TRBV6-5
J: TRBJ2-1
CDR3: CASRWRGGYNEQFF
DNA: TGTGCCAGCAGATGGCGGGGGGGCTACAATGAGCAGTTCTTC

D: NA
size: NA
V: TRBV21-1
J: TRBJ2-6
CDR3: CASSKTHSFSGANVLTF
DNA: TGTGCCAGCAGCAAAACTCACAGCTTCTCTGGGGCCAACGTCCTGACTTTC

D: NA
size: once
V: TRBV5-4
J: TRBJ2-7
CDR3: CASSLFPTYEQYF
DNA: TGTGCCAGCAGCTTGTTCCCGACCTACGAGCAGTACTTC

D: NA
size: NA
V: TRBV28
J: TRBJ1-5
CDR3: CASSLSGAHQPQHF
DNA: TGTGCCAGCAGTTTATCAGGGGCGCATCAGCCCCAGCATTTT

D: NA
size: NA
V: TRBV4-1
J: TRBJ1-5
CDR3: CASSPEGNQPQHF
DNA: TGCGCCAGCAGCCCCGAGGGCAATCAGCCCCAGCATTTT

D: NA
size: NA
V: TRBV13
J: TRBJ2-1
CDR3: CASSLGAIYNEQFF
DNA: TGTGCCAGCAGCTTAGGGGCAATCTACAATGAGCAGTTCTTC

D: NA
size: NA
V: TRBV7-2
J: TRBJ1-2
CDR3: CASSLGTRRGYTF
DNA: TGTGCCAGCAGCTTAGGAACGCGGAGAGGCTACACCTTC

D: NA
size: few
V: TRBV4-3
J: TRBJ1-2
CDR3: CASSQDSGARNGYTF
DNA: TGCGCCAGCAGCCAAGATTCAGGGGCAAGGAATGGCTACACCTTC

D: NA
size: NA
V: TRBV5-1
J: TRBJ2-3
CDR3: CASSLSGAADTQYF
DNA: TGCGCCAGCAGCTTGTCCGGGGCGGCAGATACGCAGTATTTT